Shown below are 14 T cell receptor beta chains from a single sample sequenced in a study of OX40 agonist ivuxolimab in advanced cancers. Profiled with immunoSEQ multiplex PCR; TCRdb holds only in-frame clones, not every one. The data contain 85,000 to 100,000 clones, over 75% of them seen just once; the ten biggest clones take up 3% to 4.5%. The sequences come from CD4+ or CD8+ T cells sorted from blood, collected in a trial of the OX40 agonist ivuxolimab. These receptors were obtained from an adult with an advanced solid tumor such as melanoma, head and neck, liver or kidney cancer.

The rearrangement links TRBV7-2 to TRBJ2-7; 10 positions agree with TRBD1. Germline trimming cut 2 bases from V and 4 bases from J; bases unmatched to any gene: 11. The CDR3 runs 17 residues. Germline V gene sequence: CDR1 SGHTA, CDR2 FQGNSA. CDR3 region: CASSLQSGTGVGYEQYF. The CDR3 DNA follows: TGTGCCAGCAGCTTACAAAGTGGGACAGGGGTAGGGTACGAGCAGTACTTC.

This clone was counted a single time. The chain recombines TRBV28 with TRBJ1-4; 7 bases agree with TRBD1. The germline V gene has CDR1 MDHEN and CDR2 SYDVKM. J lost 4 bases, V lost 3 bases, and 8 bases had no gene match. This CDR3 has 16 amino acids. CDR3 residues: CASSFGQGGFNEKLFF. The CDR3 DNA reads TGTGCCAGCAGTTTCGGTCAGGGGGGCTTTAATGAAAAACTGTTTTTT.

This chain connects TRBV19 to TRBJ2-7; D is perhaps TRBD1 or TRBD2 (5 bases each). Germline values: CDR1 LNHDA, CDR2 SQIVND (reference sequence). The CDR3 is 15 residues long. V was pared by 1 base and J by 7 bases, with 17 bases between. CDR3 nucleotide sequence: TGTGCCAGTAGTATAGGACGGGGCAGGGCAGATGAGCAGTACTTC. Its translation is CASSIGRGRADEQYF.

The sample holds one count of this clone. The V and J genes are TRBV5-6 and TRBJ2-5, with D hard to call. Germline loops: CDR1 SGHDT, CDR2 YYEEEE. The CDR3 sequence is 14 residues long. Trimming cost V 0 bases and J 5 bases, with 11 bases left between them. Here the CDR3 reads CASSLVSQAETQYF. The CDR3 bases are TGTGCCAGCAGCTTGGTTAGTCAGGCCGAGACCCAGTACTTC.

The chain links TRBV28 to TRBJ2-7; D uncertain. This CDR3 comprises 15 residues. CDR1 MDHEN and CDR2 SYDVKM come from the germline V gene. Deletions cut 4 bases from V and 0 bases from J, with 13 bases between. The CDR3 is CASSSPALISYEQYF. CDR3 DNA sequence: TGTGCCAGCAGTTCCCCCGCCCTTATCTCCTACGAGCAGTACTTC.

The chain uses TRBV9 and TRBJ2-5; TRBD1 matches 9 bases. The ends lost 4 bases at V and 5 bases at J; junction bases unmatched: 6. The CDR3 covers 14 residues. The germline V gene encodes CDR1 SGDLS and CDR2 YYNGEE. The CDR3 protein is CASSTGDREETQYF. Here the CDR3 DNA reads TGTGCCAGCAGCACTGGGGACAGGGAGGAGACCCAGTACTTC.

The rearrangement links TRBV11-2 to TRBJ2-1; 7 nucleotides agree with TRBD1. With V trimmed by 6 bases and J by 0 bases, 8 bases remained unmatched. This CDR3 region has 16 residues. Per the germline V gene, CDR1 is SGHAT and CDR2 is FQNNGV. In DNA form, the CDR3 reads TGTGCCAGCAGGGGGTACAGGGGTCACTCCTACAATGAGCAGTTCTTC. The encoded protein is CASRGYRGHSYNEQFF. Full variable domain (missing parts from reference TRBV11-2 and TRBJ2-1): EAGVAQSPRYKIIEKRQSVAFWCNPISGHATLYWYQQILGQGPKLLIQFQNNGVVDDSQLPKDRFSAERLKGVDSTLKIQPAKLEDSAVYLCASRGYRGHSYNEQFFGPGTRLTVL.

This sequence joins TRBV7-2 and TRBJ2-7; the match to TRBD2 covers 11 bases. V shed 10 bases and J 4 bases; nucleotides not matched to a gene: 9. The CDR3 is 14 amino acids. CDR1 and CDR2 from the germline V gene are SGHTA and FQGNSA. The CDR3: CATQGLAGPYEQYF. The CDR3 DNA reads TGTGCCACCCAAGGACTAGCGGGCCCTTACGAGCAGTACTTC.

The chain carries TRBV28 and TRBJ2-7; a weak D match, TRBD1 (6 bases). CDR3 length: 11 residues. Germline V CDR1 and CDR2: MDHEN, SYDVKM. CDR3 nucleotides: TGTGCTACCAGGGGTGCCTACGAGCAGTACTTC. It is translated as CATRGAYEQYF.

V usage is TRBV28 and J usage is TRBJ1-4; TRBD1 matches 7 bases. CDR1 and CDR2 from the germline V gene are MDHEN and SYDVKM. The ends lost 3 bases at V and 6 bases at J; junction bases unmatched: 7. This CDR3 region has 15 residues. The CDR3 DNA reads as TGTGCCAGCAGTTTCAACACAGGGGACCATGAAAAACTGTTTTTT. It yields the protein CASSFNTGDHEKLFF.

This chain joins TRBV2 and TRBJ2-7; TRBD2 agrees at 9 bases. Losses at the gene ends were 3 bases for V and 2 bases for J; bases not matched to a gene: 2. The CDR3 spans 14 residues. The germline gives CDR1 SNHLY, CDR2 FYNNEI. The CDR3 reads CASSEASGTYEQYF. For the CDR3, the DNA is TGTGCCAGCAGTGAGGCTAGCGGGACCTACGAGCAGTACTTC.

The CDR3 region has the DNA TGTGCCAGTAGTAACCAAGCGGGGTCCTACGAGCAGTACTTC. Translated: CASSNQAGSYEQYF. V is TRBV19 and J is TRBJ2-7; TRBD2 matches at 7 bases. CDR1 LNHDA and CDR2 SQIVND come from the germline V gene (reference sequence). With 4 bases clipped from V and 1 base from J, the junction kept 4 bases outside the gene matches. The CDR3 runs 14 residues.

This chain joins TRBV4-3 and TRBJ1-4; the match to TRBD1 covers 7 bases. The CDR3 spans 16 residues. Trimming cost V 0 bases and J 6 bases; bases outside gene matches: 7. Per the germline V gene, CDR1 is LGHNA and CDR2 is YSLEER. The CDR3 protein is CASSQDLGQVDEKLFF. As DNA, the CDR3 is TGCGCCAGCAGCCAAGATCTAGGACAGGTGGATGAAAAACTGTTTTTT.

The rearrangement joins TRBV11-2 to TRBJ1-1; no definite D call. V was cut by 3 bases and J by 6 bases, with 8 bases left in between. This CDR3 contains 12 residues. Germline lookup yields CDR1 SGHAT and CDR2 FQNNGV. The CDR3 loop reads CASSLRGAEAFF. The CDR3 bases are TGTGCCAGCAGCTTGCGCGGGGCTGAAGCTTTCTTT.